This paragraph covers one T cell receptor beta chain sequence. A read error may be the cause here, since a much bigger clone is one base away. In the same sample, other DNA sequences code for this CDR3. Per the original data handling: It was from reference gene primer amplification that nucleated cell counts were estimated. Some clones are missing from TCRdb's copy, which holds only in-frame ones; the method was immunoSEQ multiplex PCR. V, J and clone size reflect that table, while D and trimming were determined from the DNA. In the table there are 250,000 to 300,000 clones, about nine tenths of which are singletons. The CDR3 loop spans 13 amino acids. Trimming at V came to 4 bases and at J to 5 bases, leaving 1 base not matched to a gene. Germline V gene sequence: CDR1 SGHTA, CDR2 FQGNSA. These data come from a study of blood T cell repertoires in COVID-19. On the study more broadly: Samples of COVID-19 (acute and convalescent) were obtained from the United States, Italy and Spain. In each case, the material was cDNA or gDNA derived from T cells, B-cell-depleted T cells, or PBMCs.

The sequencing sample was made of peripheral blood. This receptor was taken from a woman between 55 and 75 years old with acute or convalescent COVID-19. The V gene is TRBV7-2, the J gene TRBJ1-2; 10 nucleotides align to TRBD1. The CDR3 region has the DNA TGTGCCAGCAGCTCGGGACAGGGGTATGGCTACACCTTC. Translating it yields CASSSGQGYGYTF.